This entry features one TCR beta chain sequence. This CDR3 is built from 15 residues. The germline CDR1 and CDR2 sequences are SEHNR and FQNEAQ (reference sequence). V was shortened by 5 bases and J by 1 base, with 12 bases between the two germline ends. The data originate from a study of blood T cell repertoires in COVID-19. The overall study: COVID-19 samples, acute and convalescent, were from the United States, Italy and Spain. Sample material is recorded as cDNA or gDNA derived from T cells, B-cell-depleted T cells, or PBMCs.

Sequencing was performed with immunoSEQ multiplex PCR; in TCRdb, only in-frame clones are kept and a portion is missing. This sample has about 270,000 clones; 88% occur once, and the top ten carry roughly 1.2%. This TCR was recovered from a woman in her thirties or forties with acute COVID-19. The sample was PBMCs or T cells enriched from blood (not recorded which). The V gene is TRBV7-9, the J gene TRBJ2-4; possibly TRBD1 for D (6 bases). The CDR3 is CASSQTGGAKNIQYF. The CDR3 DNA reads as TGTGCCAGCAGCCAGACAGGCGGGGCCAAAAACATTCAGTACTTC.